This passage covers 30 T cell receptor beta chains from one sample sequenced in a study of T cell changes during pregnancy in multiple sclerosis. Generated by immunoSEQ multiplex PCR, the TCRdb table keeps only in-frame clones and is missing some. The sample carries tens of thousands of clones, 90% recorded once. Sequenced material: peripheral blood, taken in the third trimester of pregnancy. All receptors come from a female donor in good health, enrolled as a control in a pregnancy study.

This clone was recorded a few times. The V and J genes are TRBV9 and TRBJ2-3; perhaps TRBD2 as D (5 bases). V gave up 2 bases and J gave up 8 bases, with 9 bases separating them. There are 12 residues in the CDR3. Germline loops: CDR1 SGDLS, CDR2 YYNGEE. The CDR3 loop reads CASSVSGSTQYF. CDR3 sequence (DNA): TGTGCCAGCAGCGTGAGCGGATCTACGCAGTATTTT.

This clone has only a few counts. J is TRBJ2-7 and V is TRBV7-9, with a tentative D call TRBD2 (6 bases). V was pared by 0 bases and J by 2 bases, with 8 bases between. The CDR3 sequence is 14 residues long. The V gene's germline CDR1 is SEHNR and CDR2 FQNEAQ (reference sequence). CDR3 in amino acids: CASSLAVAAYEQYF. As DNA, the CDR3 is TGTGCCAGCAGCTTAGCGGTAGCGGCCTACGAGCAGTACTTC.

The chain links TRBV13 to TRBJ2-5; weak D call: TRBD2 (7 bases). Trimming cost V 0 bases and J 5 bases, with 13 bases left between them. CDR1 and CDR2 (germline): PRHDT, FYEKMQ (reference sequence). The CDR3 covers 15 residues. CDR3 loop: CASSLGGGALETQYF. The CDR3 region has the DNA TGTGCCAGCAGCTTAGGAGGGGGGGCTCTGGAGACCCAGTACTTC.

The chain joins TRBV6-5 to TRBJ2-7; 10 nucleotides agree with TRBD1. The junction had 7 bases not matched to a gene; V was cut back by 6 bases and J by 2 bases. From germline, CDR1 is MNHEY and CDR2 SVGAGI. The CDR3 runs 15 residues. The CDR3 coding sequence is TGTGCCAGCAGGCGAGGGGACAGGGGTCCCTACGAGCAGTACTTC. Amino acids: CASRRGDRGPYEQYF.

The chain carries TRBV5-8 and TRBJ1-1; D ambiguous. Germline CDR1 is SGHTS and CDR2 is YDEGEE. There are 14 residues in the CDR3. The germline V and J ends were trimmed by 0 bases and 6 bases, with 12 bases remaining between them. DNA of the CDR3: TGTGCCAGCAGCTTGGGTCGGGGTCTCCCTGAAGCTTTCTTT. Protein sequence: CASSLGRGLPEAFF.

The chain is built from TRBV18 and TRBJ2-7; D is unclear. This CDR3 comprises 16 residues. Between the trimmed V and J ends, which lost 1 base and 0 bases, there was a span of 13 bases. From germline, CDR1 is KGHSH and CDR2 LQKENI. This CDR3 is CASSPRPGESSYEQYF. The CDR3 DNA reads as TGTGCCAGCTCACCACGTCCAGGTGAGAGCTCCTACGAGCAGTACTTC.

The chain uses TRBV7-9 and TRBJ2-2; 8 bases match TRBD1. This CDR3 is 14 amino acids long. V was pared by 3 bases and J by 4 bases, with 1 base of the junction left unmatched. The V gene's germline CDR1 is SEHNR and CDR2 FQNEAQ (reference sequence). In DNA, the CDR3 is TGTGCCAGCAGCTTCGGACAGGGCACCGGGGAGCTGTTTTTT. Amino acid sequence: CASSFGQGTGELFF.

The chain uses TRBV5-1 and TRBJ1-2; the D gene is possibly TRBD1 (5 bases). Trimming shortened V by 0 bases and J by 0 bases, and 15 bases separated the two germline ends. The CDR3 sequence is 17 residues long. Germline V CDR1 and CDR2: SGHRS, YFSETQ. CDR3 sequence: CASSLGPGPSPNYGYTF. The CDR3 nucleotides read TGCGCCAGCAGCTTGGGGCCAGGGCCTTCTCCTAACTATGGCTACACCTTC.

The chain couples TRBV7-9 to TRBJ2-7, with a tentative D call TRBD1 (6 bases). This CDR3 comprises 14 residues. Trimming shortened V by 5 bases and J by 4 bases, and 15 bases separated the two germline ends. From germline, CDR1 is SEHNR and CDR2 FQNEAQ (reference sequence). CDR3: CASSPTGLDYEQYF. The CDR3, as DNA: TGTGCCAGCAGCCCAACAGGGTTGGATTACGAGCAGTACTTC.

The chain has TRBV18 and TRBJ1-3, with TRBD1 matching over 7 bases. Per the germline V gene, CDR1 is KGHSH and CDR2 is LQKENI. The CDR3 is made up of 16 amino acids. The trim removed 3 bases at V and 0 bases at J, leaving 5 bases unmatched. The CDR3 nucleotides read TGTGCCAGCTCACCCGAGGGGGCCCTCTCTGGAAACACCATATATTTT. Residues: CASSPEGALSGNTIYF.

This chain's CDR3 is CASSGDWHTGELFF. The CDR3 nucleotides read TGTGCCAGCAGCGGGGACTGGCACACCGGGGAGCTGTTTTTT. V gene TRBV5-6 combines with J gene TRBJ2-2; D is perhaps TRBD2 (6 bases). Germline-derived CDR1 and CDR2 are SGHDT and YYEEEE. V gave up 4 bases and J gave up 3 bases, with 10 bases separating them. The CDR3 is 14 residues long.

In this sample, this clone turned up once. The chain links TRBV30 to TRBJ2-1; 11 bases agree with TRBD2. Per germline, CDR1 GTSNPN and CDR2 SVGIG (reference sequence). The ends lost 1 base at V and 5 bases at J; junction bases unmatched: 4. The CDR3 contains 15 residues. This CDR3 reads CAWSGLAGLDNEQFF. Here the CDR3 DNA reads TGTGCCTGGAGTGGACTAGCGGGACTTGACAATGAGCAGTTCTTC.

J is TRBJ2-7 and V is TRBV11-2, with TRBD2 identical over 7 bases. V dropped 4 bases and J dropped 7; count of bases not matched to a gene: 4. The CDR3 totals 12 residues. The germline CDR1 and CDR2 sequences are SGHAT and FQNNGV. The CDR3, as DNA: TGTGCCAGCAGCTCTAGCGGTTATGAGCAGTACTTC. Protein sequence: CASSSSGYEQYF. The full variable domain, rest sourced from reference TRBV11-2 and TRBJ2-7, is EAGVAQSPRYKIIEKRQSVAFWCNPISGHATLYWYQQILGQGPKLLIQFQNNGVVDDSQLPKDRFSAERLKGVDSTLKIQPAKLEDSAVYLCASSSSGYEQYFGPGTRLTVT.

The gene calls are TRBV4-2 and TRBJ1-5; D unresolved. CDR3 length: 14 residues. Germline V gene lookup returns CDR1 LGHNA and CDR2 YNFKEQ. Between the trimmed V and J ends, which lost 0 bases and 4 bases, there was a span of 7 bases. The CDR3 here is CASSQDGRNQPQHF. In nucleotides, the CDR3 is TGTGCCAGCAGCCAAGATGGCAGAAATCAGCCCCAGCATTTT.

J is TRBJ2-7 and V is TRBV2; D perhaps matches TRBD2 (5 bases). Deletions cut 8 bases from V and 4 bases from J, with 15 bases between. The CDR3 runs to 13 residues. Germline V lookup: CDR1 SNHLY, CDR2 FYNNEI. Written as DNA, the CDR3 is TGTGCCAGCTACTATACCCAGCGGTACGAGCAGTACTTC. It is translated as CASYYTQRYEQYF.

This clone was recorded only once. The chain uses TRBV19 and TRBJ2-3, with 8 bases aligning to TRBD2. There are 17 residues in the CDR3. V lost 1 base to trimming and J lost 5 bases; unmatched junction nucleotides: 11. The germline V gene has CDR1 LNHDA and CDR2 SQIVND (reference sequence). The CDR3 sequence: CASSIGASGPRGDTQYF. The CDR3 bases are TGTGCCAGTAGTATAGGGGCTAGCGGGCCCCGGGGAGATACGCAGTATTTT.

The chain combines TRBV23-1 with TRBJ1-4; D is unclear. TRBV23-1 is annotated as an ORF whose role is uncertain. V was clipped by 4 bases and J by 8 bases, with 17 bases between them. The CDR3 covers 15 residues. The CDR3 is CASSPAWGEREKLFF. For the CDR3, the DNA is TGCGCCAGCAGTCCGGCGTGGGGAGAACGAGAAAAACTGTTTTTT.

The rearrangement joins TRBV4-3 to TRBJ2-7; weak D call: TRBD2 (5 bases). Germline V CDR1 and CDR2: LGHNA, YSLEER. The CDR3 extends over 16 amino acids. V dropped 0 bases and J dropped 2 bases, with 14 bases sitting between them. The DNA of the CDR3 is TGCGCCAGCAGCCAAGATCTCACGGGGTCCCCCTACGAGCAGTACTTC. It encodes CASSQDLTGSPYEQYF.

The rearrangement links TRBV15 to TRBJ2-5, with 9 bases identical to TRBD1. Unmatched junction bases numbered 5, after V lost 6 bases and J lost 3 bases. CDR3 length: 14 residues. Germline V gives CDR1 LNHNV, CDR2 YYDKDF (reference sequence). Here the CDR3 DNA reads TGTGCCACCAGTTACCGGGACAGGGAAGAGACCCAGTACTTC. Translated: CATSYRDREETQYF.

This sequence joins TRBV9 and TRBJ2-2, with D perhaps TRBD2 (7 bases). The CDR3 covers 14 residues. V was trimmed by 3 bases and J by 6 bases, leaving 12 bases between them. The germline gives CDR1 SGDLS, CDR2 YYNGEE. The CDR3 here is CASSAEGGAGELFF. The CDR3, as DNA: TGTGCCAGCAGCGCGGAGGGGGGGGCCGGGGAGCTGTTTTTT.

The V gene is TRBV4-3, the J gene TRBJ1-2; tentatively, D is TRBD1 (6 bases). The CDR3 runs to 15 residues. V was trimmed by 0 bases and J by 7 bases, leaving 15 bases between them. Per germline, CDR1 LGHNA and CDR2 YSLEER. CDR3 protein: CASSQESQGISGYTF. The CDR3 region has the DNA TGCGCCAGCAGCCAAGAGTCACAGGGAATTAGTGGCTACACCTTC.

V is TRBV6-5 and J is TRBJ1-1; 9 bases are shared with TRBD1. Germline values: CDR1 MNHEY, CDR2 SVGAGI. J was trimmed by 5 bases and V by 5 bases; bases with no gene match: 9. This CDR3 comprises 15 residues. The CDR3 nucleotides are TGTGCCAGCAGTAAGAACAGGGGGCTCGGAACTGAAGCTTTCTTT. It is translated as CASSKNRGLGTEAFF.

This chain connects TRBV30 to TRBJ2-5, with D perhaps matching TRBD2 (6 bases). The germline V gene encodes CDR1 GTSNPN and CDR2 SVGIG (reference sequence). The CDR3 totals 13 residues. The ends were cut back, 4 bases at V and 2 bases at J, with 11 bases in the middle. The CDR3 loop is CAWNRGSQETQYF. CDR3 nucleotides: TGTGCCTGGAATCGGGGGTCTCAAGAGACCCAGTACTTC. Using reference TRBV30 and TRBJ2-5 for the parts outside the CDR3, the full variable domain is SQTIHQWPATLVQPVGSPLSLECTVEGTSNPNLYWYRQAAGRGLQLLFYSVGIGQISSEVPQNLSASRPQDRQFILSSKKLLLSDSGFYLCAWNRGSQETQYFGPGTRLLVL.

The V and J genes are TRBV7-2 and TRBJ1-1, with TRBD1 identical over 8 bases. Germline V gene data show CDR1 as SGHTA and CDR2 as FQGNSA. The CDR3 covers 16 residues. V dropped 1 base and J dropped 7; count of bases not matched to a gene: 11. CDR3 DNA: TGTGCCAGCAGCTTAGGTCGGACAGGGAGGAAAGGTGAAGCTTTCTTT. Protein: CASSLGRTGRKGEAFF.

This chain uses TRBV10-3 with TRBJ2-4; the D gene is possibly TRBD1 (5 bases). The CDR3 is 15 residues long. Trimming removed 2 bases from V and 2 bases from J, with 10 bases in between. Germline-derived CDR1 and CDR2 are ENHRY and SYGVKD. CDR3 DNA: TGTGCCATCAGTGAGGGCAGGGTATCCAAAAACATTCAGTACTTC. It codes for CAISEGRVSKNIQYF.

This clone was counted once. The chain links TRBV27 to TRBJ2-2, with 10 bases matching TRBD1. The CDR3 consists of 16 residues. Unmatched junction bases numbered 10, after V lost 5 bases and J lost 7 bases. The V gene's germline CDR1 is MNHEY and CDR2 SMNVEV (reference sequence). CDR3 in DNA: TGTGCCAGCAGTCCCGGGACAGGGGCCCGAGTCGGGGAGCTGTTTTTT. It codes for CASSPGTGARVGELFF.

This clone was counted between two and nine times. The CDR3: CASSSGRDRGTRYYGYTF. The CDR3 DNA reads TGTGCCAGCAGCTCTGGTCGGGACAGAGGTACCCGATACTATGGCTACACCTTC. The rearrangement joins TRBV7-9 to TRBJ1-2, with TRBD1 matching over 7 bases. The V gene's germline CDR1 is SEHNR and CDR2 FQNEAQ (reference sequence). The CDR3 sequence is 18 residues long. J lost 3 bases, V lost 4 bases, and 17 bases had no gene match.

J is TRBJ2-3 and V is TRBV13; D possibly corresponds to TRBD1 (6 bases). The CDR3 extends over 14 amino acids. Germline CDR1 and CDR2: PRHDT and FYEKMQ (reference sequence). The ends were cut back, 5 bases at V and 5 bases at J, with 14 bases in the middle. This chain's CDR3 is CASSTRQAGDTQYF. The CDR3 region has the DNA TGTGCCAGCAGCACTCGACAGGCGGGAGATACGCAGTATTTT.

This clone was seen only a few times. The CDR3: CSAAREGGNQPQHF. The DNA for the CDR3 is TGCAGCGCGGCCAGGGAGGGTGGCAATCAGCCCCAGCATTTT. This chain connects TRBV29-1 to TRBJ1-5; TRBD1 might be the D (5 bases). The CDR3 extends over 14 amino acids. Germline assignment: CDR1 SQVTM and CDR2 ANQGSEA. The V end was cut by 7 bases, the J end by 2 bases, with 15 bases between. The full variable domain, with the rest looked up from reference TRBV29-1 and TRBJ1-5, is SAVISQKPSRDICQRGTSLTIQCQVDSQVTMMFWYRQQPGQSLTLIATANQGSEATYESGFVIDKFPISRPNLTFSTLTVSNMSPEDSSIYLCSAAREGGNQPQHFGDGTRLSIL.

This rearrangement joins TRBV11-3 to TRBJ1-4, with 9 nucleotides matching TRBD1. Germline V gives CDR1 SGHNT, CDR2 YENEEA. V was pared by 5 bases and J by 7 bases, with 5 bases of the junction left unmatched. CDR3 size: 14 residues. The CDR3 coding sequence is TGTGCCAGCAGCCTCGGACAGGGGTCTGAAAAACTGTTTTTT. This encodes CASSLGQGSEKLFF.